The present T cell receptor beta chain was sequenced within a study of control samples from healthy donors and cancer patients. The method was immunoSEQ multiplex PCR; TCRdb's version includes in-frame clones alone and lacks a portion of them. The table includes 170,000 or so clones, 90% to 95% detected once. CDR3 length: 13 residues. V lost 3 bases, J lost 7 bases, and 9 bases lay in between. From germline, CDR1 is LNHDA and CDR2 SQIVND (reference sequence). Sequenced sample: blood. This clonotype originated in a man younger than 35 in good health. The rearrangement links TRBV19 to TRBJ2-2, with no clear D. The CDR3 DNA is TGTGCCAGTAGTATCTCTACAGTCGGGGAGCTGTTTTTT. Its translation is CASSISTVGELFF.